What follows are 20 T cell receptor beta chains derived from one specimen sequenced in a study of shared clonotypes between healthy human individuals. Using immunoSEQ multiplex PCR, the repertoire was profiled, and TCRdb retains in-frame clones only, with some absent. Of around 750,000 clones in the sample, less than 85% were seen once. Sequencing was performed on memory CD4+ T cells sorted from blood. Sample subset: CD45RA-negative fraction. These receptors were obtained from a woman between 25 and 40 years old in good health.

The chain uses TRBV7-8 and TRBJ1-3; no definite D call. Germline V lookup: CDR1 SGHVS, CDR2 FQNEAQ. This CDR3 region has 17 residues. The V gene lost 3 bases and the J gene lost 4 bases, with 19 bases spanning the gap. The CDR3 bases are TGTGCCAGCAGCTTGACAAGGACGACCCCGCGGGGAAACACCATATATTTT. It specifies CASSLTRTTPRGNTIYF.

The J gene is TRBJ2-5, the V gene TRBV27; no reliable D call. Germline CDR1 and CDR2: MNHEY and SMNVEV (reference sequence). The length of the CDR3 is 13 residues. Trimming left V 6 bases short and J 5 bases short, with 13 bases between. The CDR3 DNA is TGTGCCAGCAGACGGGTCCAAAGGGAGACCCAGTACTTC. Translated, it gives CASRRVQRETQYF.

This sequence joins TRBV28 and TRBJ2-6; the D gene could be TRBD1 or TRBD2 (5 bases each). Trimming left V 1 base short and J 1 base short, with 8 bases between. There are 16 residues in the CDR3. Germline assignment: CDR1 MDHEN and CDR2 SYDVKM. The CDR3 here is CASSLYGGSGANVLTF. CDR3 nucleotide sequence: TGTGCCAGCAGTTTATATGGGGGTTCTGGGGCCAACGTCCTGACTTTC.

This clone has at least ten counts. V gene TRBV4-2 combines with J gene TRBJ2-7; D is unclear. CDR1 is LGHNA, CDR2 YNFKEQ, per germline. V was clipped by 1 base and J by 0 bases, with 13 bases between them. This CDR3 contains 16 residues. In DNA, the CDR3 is TGTGCCAGCAGCCAAGGGGTGGCTTCGAGCTCCTACGAGCAGTACTTC. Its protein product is CASSQGVASSSYEQYF.

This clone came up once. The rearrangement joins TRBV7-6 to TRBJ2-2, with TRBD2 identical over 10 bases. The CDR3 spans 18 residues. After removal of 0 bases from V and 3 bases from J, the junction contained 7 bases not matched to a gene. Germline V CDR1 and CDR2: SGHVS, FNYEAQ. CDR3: CASSLASGRALDTGELFF. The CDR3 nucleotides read TGTGCCAGCAGCTTAGCCAGCGGGAGGGCCCTCGACACCGGGGAGCTGTTTTTT.

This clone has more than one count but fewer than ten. CDR3 amino acids: CASRPGGGRNTIYF. The CDR3 nucleotides read TGTGCCAGCAGGCCGGGAGGGGGTAGAAACACCATATATTTT. The chain uses TRBV28 and TRBJ1-3; perhaps TRBD1 as D (6 bases). The CDR3 has 14 amino acids. The V gene's germline CDR1 is MDHEN and CDR2 SYDVKM. Trimming pared 6 bases from V and 5 bases from J, leaving 14 bases between.

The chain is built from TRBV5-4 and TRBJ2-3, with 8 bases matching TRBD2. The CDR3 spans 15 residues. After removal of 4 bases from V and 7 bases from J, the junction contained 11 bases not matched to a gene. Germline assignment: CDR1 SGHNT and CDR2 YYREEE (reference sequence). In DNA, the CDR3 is TGTGCCAGCAGCCCCAGCGGGAGTCAACCAAATACGCAGTATTTT. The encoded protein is CASSPSGSQPNTQYF.

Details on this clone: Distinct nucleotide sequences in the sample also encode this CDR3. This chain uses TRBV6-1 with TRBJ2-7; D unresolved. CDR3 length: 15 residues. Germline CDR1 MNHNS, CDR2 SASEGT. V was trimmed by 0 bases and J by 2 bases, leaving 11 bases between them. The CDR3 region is CASSEAGQVPYEQYF. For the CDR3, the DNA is TGTGCCAGCAGTGAAGCGGGTCAGGTTCCCTACGAGCAGTACTTC.

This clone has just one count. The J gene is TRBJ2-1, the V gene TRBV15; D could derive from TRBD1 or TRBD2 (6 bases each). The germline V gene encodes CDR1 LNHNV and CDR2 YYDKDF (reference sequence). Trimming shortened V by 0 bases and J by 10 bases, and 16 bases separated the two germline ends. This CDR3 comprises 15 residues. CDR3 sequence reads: CATSRDLPGAGEQFF. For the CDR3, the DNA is TGTGCCACCAGCAGAGATCTCCCGGGGGCAGGGGAGCAGTTCTTC.

The CDR3 DNA follows: TGTGCCAGCAGCCCTGGGGGGAGGGCCTTAGATACGCAGTATTTT. Translated, it gives CASSPGGRALDTQYF. The V and J genes are TRBV11-3 and TRBJ2-3, with 7 positions matching TRBD2. The CDR3 contains 15 residues. Losses at the gene ends were 5 bases for V and 5 bases for J; bases not matched to a gene: 10. The germline V gene encodes CDR1 SGHNT and CDR2 YENEEA.

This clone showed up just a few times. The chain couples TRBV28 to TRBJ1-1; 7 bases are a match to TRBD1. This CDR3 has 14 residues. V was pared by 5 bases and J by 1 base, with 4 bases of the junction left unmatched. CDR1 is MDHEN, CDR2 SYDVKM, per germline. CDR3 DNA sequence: TGTGCCAGCAGTGTGACAGGGAGGAACACTGAAGCTTTCTTT. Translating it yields CASSVTGRNTEAFF.

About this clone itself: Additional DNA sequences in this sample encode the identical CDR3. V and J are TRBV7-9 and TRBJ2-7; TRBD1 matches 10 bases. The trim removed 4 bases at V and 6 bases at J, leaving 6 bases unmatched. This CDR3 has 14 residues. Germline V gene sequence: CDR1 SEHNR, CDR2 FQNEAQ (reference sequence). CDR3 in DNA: TGTGCCAGCAGCTCAAGGACAGGGGGAAGCGAGCAGTACTTC. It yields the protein CASSSRTGGSEQYF.

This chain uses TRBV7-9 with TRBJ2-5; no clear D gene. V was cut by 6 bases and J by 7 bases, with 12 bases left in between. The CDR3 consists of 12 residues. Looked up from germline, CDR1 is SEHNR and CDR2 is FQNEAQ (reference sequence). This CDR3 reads CASSPTSGTQYF. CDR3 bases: TGTGCCAGCAGTCCCACGTCGGGGACCCAGTACTTC.

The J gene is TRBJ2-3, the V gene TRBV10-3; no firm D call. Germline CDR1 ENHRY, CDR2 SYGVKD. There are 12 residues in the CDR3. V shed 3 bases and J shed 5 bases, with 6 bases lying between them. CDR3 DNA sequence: TGTGCCATCAGTGAAGAGGTAGATACGCAGTATTTT. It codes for CAISEEVDTQYF.

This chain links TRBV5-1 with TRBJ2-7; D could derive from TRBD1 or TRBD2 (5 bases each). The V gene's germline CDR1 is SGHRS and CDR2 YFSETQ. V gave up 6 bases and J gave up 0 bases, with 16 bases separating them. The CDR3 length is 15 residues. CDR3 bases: TGCGCCAGCACCCATTTGGCAGGGAGCTCCTACGAGCAGTACTTC. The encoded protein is CASTHLAGSSYEQYF.

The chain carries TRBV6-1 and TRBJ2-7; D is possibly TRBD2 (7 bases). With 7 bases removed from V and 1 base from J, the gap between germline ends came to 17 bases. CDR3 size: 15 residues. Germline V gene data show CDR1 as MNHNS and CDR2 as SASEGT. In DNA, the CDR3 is TGTGCCAGCAAAAGATCAGGGGAGGGGTCCTACGAGCAGTACTTC. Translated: CASKRSGEGSYEQYF.

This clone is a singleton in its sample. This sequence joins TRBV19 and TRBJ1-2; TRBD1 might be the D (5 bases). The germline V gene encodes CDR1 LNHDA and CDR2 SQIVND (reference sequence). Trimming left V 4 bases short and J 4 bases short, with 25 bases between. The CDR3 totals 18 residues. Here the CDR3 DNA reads TGTGCCAGTAGTACATATACAGGTGCACGAAGCTCACCCTATGGCTACACCTTC. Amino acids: CASSTYTGARSSPYGYTF.

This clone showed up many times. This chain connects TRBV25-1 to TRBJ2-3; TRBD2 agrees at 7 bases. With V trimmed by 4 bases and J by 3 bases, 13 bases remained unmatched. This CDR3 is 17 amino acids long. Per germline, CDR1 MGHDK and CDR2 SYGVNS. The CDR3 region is CASSAGQGGSVTDTQYF. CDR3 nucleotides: TGTGCCAGCAGTGCGGGGCAGGGCGGGAGTGTAACAGATACGCAGTATTTT.

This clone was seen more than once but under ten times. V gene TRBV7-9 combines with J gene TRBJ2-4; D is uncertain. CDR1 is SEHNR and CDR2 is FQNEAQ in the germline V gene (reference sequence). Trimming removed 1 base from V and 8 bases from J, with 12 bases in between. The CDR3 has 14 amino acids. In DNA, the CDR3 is TGTGCCAGCAGCTTAGTTAATCATGGGGACATTCAGTACTTC. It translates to CASSLVNHGDIQYF.

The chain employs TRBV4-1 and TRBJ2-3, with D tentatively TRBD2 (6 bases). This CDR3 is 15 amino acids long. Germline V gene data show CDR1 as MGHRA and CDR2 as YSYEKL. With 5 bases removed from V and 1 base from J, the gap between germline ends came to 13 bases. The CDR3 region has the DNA TGCGCCAGCAGCGTACCCGGGGGAGGCACAGATACGCAGTATTTT. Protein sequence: CASSVPGGGTDTQYF.